This T cell receptor (beta chain) comes out of a study of shared clonotypes between healthy human individuals. Genomic DNA for unsorted samples was obtained from about 90 million PBMCs. The V gene's germline CDR1 is SGHDN and CDR2 FVKESK. The V end was cut by 0 bases, the J end by 10 bases, with 22 bases between. The CDR3 runs 17 residues. Unsorted PBMC replicate PCRs drew on 250 to 300 ng DNA, representing tens of thousands of T cell genomes. Libraries were prepared by immunoSEQ multiplex PCR; TCRdb keeps only in-frame clonotypes and omits some of them. This repertoire shows fewer than 600,000 clones, 70% to 80% found once; its top ten account for less than 15%.

V is TRBV14 and J is TRBJ2-1, with a weak D call TRBD2 (6 bases). The source is a woman aged 40-49 years in good health. Some clones in this sample may be carry-over from other donors' samples. Sample: PBMCs. The DNA of the CDR3 is TGTGCCAGCAGCCAAGAGGGGCCGGGACTTGCCACATCGGAGCAGTTCTTC. Its translation: CASSQEGPGLATSEQFF.